The sequence of this TCR beta chain was determined in a study of T cell changes during pregnancy in multiple sclerosis. CDR1 is MNHNY and CDR2 is SVGAGI in the germline V gene (reference sequence). The trim removed 5 bases at V and 2 bases at J, leaving 5 bases unmatched. CDR3 length: 14 amino acids. TCRdb's table, derived via immunoSEQ multiplex PCR, lists solely in-frame clones and lacks some. The sample consists of around 68,000 clones, 90% of them appearing once. J is TRBJ2-7 and V is TRBV6-6, with 8 bases fitting TRBD1. This sequence originates from a female donor with multiple sclerosis, enrolled in a pregnancy study. The starting material was peripheral blood, obtained in the third trimester of pregnancy. The CDR3 loop is CASSRQGLTYEQYF. The CDR3 region has the DNA TGTGCCAGCAGTCGACAGGGGTTAACCTACGAGCAGTACTTC.